This is a list of T cell receptor beta chains from one sample in a study of cytomegalovirus exposure and HLA in healthy donors. TCRdb's copy holds only in-frame clones and misses some; the assay was immunoSEQ multiplex PCR. Here the sample spans 60,000 to 90,000 clones, around four fifths being singletons. Sequenced sample: PBMCs. These receptors all come from a man between 25 and 39 years old in good health and CMV-seronegative. Each CDR3 is given with its conserved first and last residue. D genes are given only for firm matches. Not every row has a clone size; where given, it reads once, few, many or a size class.

>TRBJ2-2|NA|TRBV7-2|NA
TGTGCCAGCAGCTTCTACCCCCCGGCCGGGGAGCTGTTTTTT
CASSFYPPAGELFF
>TRBJ2-1|NA|TRBV28|TRBD1
TGTGCCAGCAGTCCATCCGGGACAGGGGACTACAATGAGCAGTTCTTC
CASSPSGTGDYNEQFF
>TRBJ1-5|NA|TRBV18|NA
TGTGCCAGCTCTCGGGACTATAGCAATCAGCCCCAGCATTTT
CASSRDYSNQPQHF
>TRBJ1-1|once|TRBV19|TRBD1
TGTGCCAGTAGCGGGACAGGGGGACGCCACACTGAAGCTTTCTTT
CASSGTGGRHTEAFF
>TRBJ1-3|NA|TRBV7-2|TRBD1
TGTGCCAGCAGCCCCGGGACAGGAAGAAACACCATATATTTT
CASSPGTGRNTIYF
>TRBJ1-4|NA|TRBV5-6|NA
TGTGCCAGCAGCGACATAGGGGGAAAACTGTTTTTT
CASSDIGGKLFF
>TRBJ2-5|once|TRBV9|NA
TGTGCCAGCAGCCTAGCAGGCGGGCAACACCAAGAGACCCAGTACTTC
CASSLAGGQHQETQYF
>TRBJ1-1|few|TRBV5-1|NA
TGCGCCAGCAGCGTCCAGGGGAGGAACACTGAAGCTTTCTTT
CASSVQGRNTEAFF
>TRBJ1-1|NA|TRBV5-1|TRBD1
TGCGCCAGCAGCCGGTGGACAGGGTCTGACACTGAAGCTTTCTTT
CASSRWTGSDTEAFF
>TRBJ1-2|NA|TRBV4-1|NA
TGCGCCAGCAGCCAACGCGGGGCGGGCGGATCCTCTATTGGGTATGGCTACACCTTC
CASSQRGAGGSSIGYGYTF
>TRBJ2-2|NA|TRBV7-3|NA
TGTGCCAGCCGACAAGTCGGCAGTCCCCTGCCTAACACCGGGGAGCTGTTTTTT
CASRQVGSPLPNTGELFF
>TRBJ1-5|NA|TRBV5-1|NA
TGCGCCAGCAGCTTGATGGGAGGGCCGAATCAGCCCCAGCATTTT
CASSLMGGPNQPQHF
>TRBJ1-2|NA|TRBV30|NA
TGTGCCTGGAGGGGAGGCGGAATCTGGGCTGGCTACACCTTC
CAWRGGGIWAGYTF
>TRBJ2-6|NA|TRBV6-1|NA
TGTGCCAGCAGTGAAGCACAGTCTGGGGCCAACGTCCTGACTTTC
CASSEAQSGANVLTF